The sequence of this T cell receptor (beta chain) was determined in a study of blood T cell repertoires in COVID-19. At the level of the study: PBMCs, B-cell-depleted T cells, or T cells were the source of the cDNA or gDNA that made up the material.

The V end was cut by 7 bases, the J end by 5 bases, with 15 bases between. In germline, CDR1 is SGHRS, CDR2 YFSETQ. The CDR3 runs 13 residues. Sequenced by immunoSEQ multiplex PCR; TCRdb stores in-frame clones only, minus some. Of hundreds of thousands of clones in the sample, around 90% were seen once. The origin of this receptor is a man aged 55 to 69 who had recovered from COVID-19. The sample comprised peripheral blood. The gene calls are TRBV5-1 and TRBJ1-1; perhaps TRBD1 as D (6 bases). CDR3: CASGRGGLTEAFF. CDR3 nucleotides: TGCGCCAGCGGCAGGGGCGGTCTGACTGAAGCTTTCTTT.